The 7 T cell receptor beta chains below were found in one sample sequenced in a study of T-cell reconstitution after alpha-beta-depleted transplantation in children. Preparation of the TCRbeta library used unique molecular identifiers. Each CDR3 protein gets one entry after TCRdb re-called the PCR reads with MiXCR. The table shows approximately 220,000 distinct CDR3 sequences, with around a sixth occurring only once. The sample here was PBMCs, mostly from graft donor cells, taken 360 days after TCRalphabeta/CD19-depleted stem cell transplant. The receptors stem from a male patient aged 2 to 9 who had a stem cell transplant for acute lymphoblastic leukemia, so the T cells may come from the graft donor.

CDR3 nucleotide sequence: TGTGCAACCGTCGGGGGACCCTACGAGCAGTACTTC. It specifies CATVGGPYEQYF. The chain has TRBV6-5 and TRBJ2-7, with D possibly matching TRBD2 (6 bases). Germline V lookup: CDR1 MNHEY, CDR2 SVGAGI. This CDR3 is built from 12 residues.

This clonotype was seen a few times. The chain uses TRBV10-2 and TRBJ2-3, with D unresolved. V gave up 2 bases and J gave up 3 bases, with 15 bases separating them. The CDR3 covers 16 residues. From germline, CDR1 is WSHSY and CDR2 SAAADI. CDR3 nucleotide sequence: TGCGCCAGCAGTGAGACCTTTAGCCCTGTTACAGATACGCAGTATTTT. Protein sequence: CASSETFSPVTDTQYF.

A few counts support this clonotype. The V gene is TRBV5-1, the J gene TRBJ2-1; D may match TRBD1 or TRBD2 (5 bases each). CDR1 is SGHRS and CDR2 is YFSETQ in the germline V gene. V was trimmed by 2 bases and J by 3 bases, leaving 12 bases between them. There are 15 residues in the CDR3. CDR3: CASSFRDQGYNEQFF. The CDR3 DNA follows: TGCGCCAGCAGCTTCCGGGACCAGGGCTACAATGAGCAGTTCTTC.

Comment on this clonotype: Being one base from a much bigger clone, this may be a read error. V gene TRBV10-3 combines with J gene TRBJ2-1, with 7 bases fitting TRBD1. V dropped 0 bases and J dropped 9; count of bases not matched to a gene: 14. The length of the CDR3 is 17 residues. Germline loops: CDR1 ENHRY, CDR2 SYGVKD. The chain's CDR3 is CAISESKAGGRFFEQFF. CDR3 nucleotides: TGTGCCATCAGTGAGTCGAAGGCAGGGGGTAGGTTCTTTGAGCAGTTCTTC.

A few counts support this clonotype. The chain joins TRBV27 to TRBJ1-1; D may be TRBD1 (5 bases). Germline lookup yields CDR1 MNHEY and CDR2 SMNVEV (reference sequence). This CDR3 is 15 amino acids long. V lost 5 bases and J lost 0, with 13 bases in between. The DNA for the CDR3 is TGTGCCAGCAGTGCCCCGGGACTTCTGAACACTGAAGCTTTCTTT. Its translation is CASSAPGLLNTEAFF.

The chain combines TRBV7-2 with TRBJ2-6; 7 bases align to TRBD1. This CDR3 region has 16 residues. V was clipped by 1 base and J by 2 bases; unmatched bases: 2. CDR1 is SGHTA and CDR2 is FQGNSA in the germline V gene. The CDR3 sequence: CASSLGGGTGANVLTF. The CDR3 DNA reads TGTGCCAGCAGCTTAGGAGGGGGCACTGGGGCCAACGTCCTGACTTTC.

In its sample, this clonotype was seen a few times. This chain uses TRBV7-2 with TRBJ2-2; 7 positions agree with TRBD1. V lost 4 bases to trimming and J lost 4 bases; unmatched junction nucleotides: 0. The CDR3 loop spans 13 amino acids. Germline V gives CDR1 SGHTA, CDR2 FQGNSA. The CDR3 DNA reads TGTGCCAGCAGCTCAGGGGGCACCGGGGAGCTGTTTTTT. Its translation: CASSSGGTGELFF.